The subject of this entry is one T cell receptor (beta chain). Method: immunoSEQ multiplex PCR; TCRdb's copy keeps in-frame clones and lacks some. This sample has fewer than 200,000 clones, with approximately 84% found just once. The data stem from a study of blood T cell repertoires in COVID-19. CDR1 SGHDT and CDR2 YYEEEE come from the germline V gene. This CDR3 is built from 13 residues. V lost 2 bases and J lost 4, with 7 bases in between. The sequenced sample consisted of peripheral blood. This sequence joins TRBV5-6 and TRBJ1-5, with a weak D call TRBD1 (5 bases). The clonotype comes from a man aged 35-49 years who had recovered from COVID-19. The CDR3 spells CASSLGVNQPQHF. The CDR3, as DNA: TGTGCCAGCAGCTTAGGGGTTAATCAGCCCCAGCATTTT.